The present T cell receptor (beta chain) was sequenced within a study of neurological immune-mediated disorders. TCRdb recomputed calls from the 5' RACE reads with MiXCR, one row per CDR3 protein. The repertoire holds about 18,000 distinct CDR3 sequences, with approximately 11% as singletons. Germline values: CDR1 DFQATT, CDR2 SNEGSKA (reference sequence). The CDR3 runs to 15 residues. Trimming cost V 2 bases and J 6 bases; bases outside gene matches: 10. This clonotype was observed at least ten times. The source of this sequence is a woman between 50 and 59 years old in good health. The sample taken for sequencing was CD8+ T cells from blood. V gene TRBV20-1 combines with J gene TRBJ1-5; 7 positions match TRBD1. CDR3 in amino acids: CSARLLDRAGQPQHF. CDR3 in DNA: TGCAGTGCTAGATTACTAGACAGGGCGGGTCAGCCCCAGCATTTT.